These 21 T cell receptor beta chains were all obtained from the same sample, sequenced in a study of CD8+CD57+ T cells in acquired aplastic anemia (dated by TCRdb to the late 2010s). Expansion of CD8+CD57+ cells had been shown by flow cytometry in the patients chosen for sequencing. Reads for this sample came from an Illumina HiSeq 2000. Genomic DNA was used as template for profiling of TCR beta VDJ combinations and CDR3 sequences. TCRdb took the public reads, trimmed them with fastp at Q25, ran MiXCR for clone calling and kept in-frame beta chains. When rows share a CDR3 protein, they turn into one entry using the most common DNA and genes. The sample table contains hundreds of thousands of distinct CDR3 sequences; only one count was recorded for about a third of them. The ten largest clonotypes hold 0.7% to 1% of the sample. Sequencing used sorted CD4+, CD8+, or CD8+CD57+ T cells (not recorded which) from PBMCs. The receptors were sampled from a human donor with aplastic anemia.

This clonotype was seen at least ten times. This sequence joins TRBV15 and TRBJ2-7, with 11 bases that match TRBD1. V gave up 3 bases and J gave up 11 bases; unmatched junction bases: 9. CDR3 length: 14 amino acids. Germline lookup yields CDR1 LNHNV and CDR2 YYDKDF (reference sequence). CDR3 sequence: CATSRDRGLPQEYF. The CDR3 region has the DNA TGTGCCACCAGCAGGGACAGGGGGCTCCCTCAAGAGTACTTC.

A remark on this clonotype: A read error may account for a junction end that differs from germline. This chain uses TRBV11-2 with TRBJ1-2, with a weak D call TRBD1 (6 bases). The CDR3 length is 19 residues. In germline, CDR1 is SGHAT, CDR2 FQNNGV. CDR3 loop: CASRLGSWWTEPTVYGYTF. CDR3 DNA sequence: TGTGCCAGCAGGTTAGGGTCATGGTGGACAGAACCGACCGTCTATGGCTACACCTTC.

The CDR3 bases are TGTGCCAGCAGTGTTCGGGCAGAGACCCAGTACTTC. Protein: CASSVRAETQYF. The chain links TRBV7-2 to TRBJ2-5; D is unclear. Germline V gives CDR1 SGHTA, CDR2 FQGNSA. The CDR3 is made up of 12 amino acids. Trimming stripped 6 bases from V and 4 bases from J, with 9 bases between.

This clonotype was detected only a few times. The chain carries TRBV20-1 and TRBJ1-1; D may be TRBD1 (5 bases). V was shortened by 6 bases and J by 6 bases, with 17 bases between the two germline ends. Germline V gene lookup returns CDR1 DFQATT and CDR2 SNEGSKA (reference sequence). This CDR3 contains 13 residues. The CDR3 DNA follows: TGCAGTGCCACTTGGGGCCGCCAGGCTGAAGCTTTCTTT. Translating it yields CSATWGRQAEAFF.

In this sample, this clonotype turned up many times. The J gene is TRBJ1-2, the V gene TRBV20-1; TRBD1 matches 7 bases. CDR1 is DFQATT and CDR2 is SNEGSKA in the germline V gene (reference sequence). This CDR3 is 14 amino acids long. Trimming removed 0 bases from V and 3 bases from J; junction bases left unmatched: 4. The CDR3 region is CSAREDRYHYGYTF. CDR3 DNA: TGCAGTGCTAGAGAGGACAGGTACCACTATGGCTACACCTTC.

In this sample, this clonotype turned up a few times. Written as DNA, the CDR3 is TGCGCCAGCAGCTTGGAAGGACAGCCCGGGGAGCTGTTTTTT. Protein sequence: CASSLEGQPGELFF. The chain joins TRBV5-1 to TRBJ2-2; TRBD1 might be the D (6 bases). V lost 0 bases to trimming and J lost 6 bases, with 9 bases between them. The germline gives CDR1 SGHRS, CDR2 YFSETQ. The CDR3 runs to 14 residues.

This clonotype was seen a single time. The conserved phenylalanine or tryptophan normally closing the CDR3 is absent here, so this likely arose from a read error. This rearrangement joins TRBV11-2 to TRBJ1-5, with D hard to call. CDR1 and CDR2 from the germline V gene are SGHAT and FQNNGV. The V and J ends lost 2 bases and 2 bases respectively, with 13 bases between them. CDR3 length equals 16 residues. CDR3 DNA: TGTGCCAGCAGCTTATTTTCGGGTGGGGGCAATCAGCCCCAGCATTCT. Translation: CASSLFSGGGNQPQHS.

This clonotype came up a few times. One junction end disagrees with the germline gene, perhaps due to a read error. The rearrangement uses TRBV20-1 and TRBJ2-5; tentatively, D is TRBD2 (5 bases). Germline V lookup: CDR1 DFQATT, CDR2 SNEGSKA (reference sequence). The CDR3 has 12 amino acids. The CDR3 loop reads CSVGERQEAQYF. The CDR3 DNA reads as TGCAGTGTCGGGGAGAGGCAAGAGGCCCAGTACTTC.

The genes are TRBV24-1 and TRBJ2-2, with 9 bases lining up with TRBD2. The CDR3 extends over 16 amino acids. In germline, CDR1 is KGHDR, CDR2 SFDVKD. Trimming took 5 bases from V and 5 from J; bases not matched to a gene: 8. As DNA, the CDR3 is TGTGCCACCAGTGCAACGGCTAGCGGGGTTACCGGGGAGCTGTTTTTT. As protein: CATSATASGVTGELFF.

This chain links TRBV30 with TRBJ2-2; 8 bases are shared with TRBD2. This CDR3 contains 16 residues. Germline V gives CDR1 GTSNPN, CDR2 SVGIG (reference sequence). Trimming took 1 base from V and 0 from J; bases not matched to a gene: 4. DNA of the CDR3: TGTGCCTGGAGTGGGGGGGGACTAGCGAACACCGGGGAGCTGTTTTTT. Protein product: CAWSGGGLANTGELFF.

With respect to this clonotype: In this CDR3 the conserved last residue, phenylalanine or tryptophan, is missing, so a read error is likely. The DNA is omitted, as the CDR3 cannot be located on it reliably, and the CDR3 follows TCRdb's listing. This sequence joins TRBV7-7 and TRBJ1-4; the table's D call, TRBD1, was not checked against the DNA. 13 amino acids form the CDR3, both terminal residues included. CDR1 is SSHAT, CDR2 FNYEAQ, per germline (reference sequence). CDR3 protein: CASSLGTGGAGWL.

This chain connects TRBV2 to TRBJ1-2; TRBD1 matches at 9 bases. The CDR3 length is 15 residues. The germline CDR1 and CDR2 sequences are SNHLY and FYNNEI. V lost 4 bases to trimming and J lost 1 base; unmatched junction nucleotides: 4. CDR3 nucleotides: TGTGCCAGCAGTGGGCTGACAGGGGGTAACTATGGCTACACCTTC. Its translation: CASSGLTGGNYGYTF.

This clonotype has at least ten counts. The CDR3 nucleotides are TGTGCCAGCAGTGAATACCTCGGGGGCGCGGGGGAAAAACTGTTTTTT. It specifies CASSEYLGGAGEKLFF. The V gene is TRBV25-1, the J gene TRBJ1-4, with D tentatively TRBD1 (6 bases). This CDR3 has 16 residues. Trimming stripped 0 bases from V and 8 bases from J, with 16 bases between. CDR1 and CDR2 (germline): MGHDK, SYGVNS.

This clonotype occurred many times. The chain is built from TRBV2 and TRBJ1-1; D gene uncertain. Germline V gives CDR1 SNHLY, CDR2 FYNNEI. The CDR3 has 12 amino acids. The V end was cut by 8 bases, the J end by 0 bases, with 7 bases between. The CDR3 reads CASVRLNTEAFF. CDR3 in DNA: TGTGCCAGCGTCCGGTTGAACACTGAAGCTTTCTTT. Full variable domain (rest looked up from reference TRBV2 and TRBJ1-1): EPEVTQTPSHQVTQMGQEVILRCVPISNHLYFYWYRQILGQKVEFLVSFYNNEISEKSEIFDDQFSVERPDGSNFTLKIRSTKLEDSAMYFCASVRLNTEAFFGQGTRLTVV.

The gene calls are TRBV10-3 and TRBJ1-2; 9 nucleotides match TRBD1. The length of the CDR3 is 14 residues. V was pared by 5 bases and J by 4 bases, with 5 bases of the junction left unmatched. CDR1 is ENHRY and CDR2 is SYGVKD in the germline V gene. CDR3 in amino acids: CAISKRQGVYGYTF. DNA for the CDR3: TGTGCCATCAGTAAACGACAGGGGGTCTATGGCTACACCTTC.

Regarding this clonotype: One junction end disagrees with the germline gene, perhaps due to a read error. The gene calls are TRBV4-1 and TRBJ1-5, with a tentative D call TRBD1 (5 bases). Per the germline V gene, CDR1 is MGHRA and CDR2 is YSYEKL. The CDR3 spans 15 residues. CDR3: CASSPFGRGDQPQHF. DNA of the CDR3: TGTGCCAGCAGCCCCTTCGGGAGAGGGGATCAGCCCCAGCATTTT.

This clonotype was seen only once. This chain joins TRBV28 and TRBJ1-2; D may be TRBD1 (6 bases). This CDR3 is built from 14 residues. Deletions cut 3 bases from V and 4 bases from J, with 12 bases between. Germline V CDR1 and CDR2: MDHEN, SYDVKM. CDR3 amino acids: CASSFGGSIYGYTF. CDR3 in DNA: TGTGCCAGCAGTTTCGGGGGCTCTATCTATGGCTACACCTTC.

About this clonotype itself: A much larger clone lies one base from this, so it may be a read error. The V and J genes are TRBV19 and TRBJ1-3; the D gene is possibly TRBD1 (6 bases). Germline CDR1 LNHDA, CDR2 SQIVND (reference sequence). This CDR3 is 15 amino acids long. The CDR3 spells CAGSHTGSPGNTIYF. In DNA form, the CDR3 reads TGTGCCGGTAGTCACACAGGGAGCCCCGGAAACACCATATATTTT.

This clonotype was found many times. The V call is TRBV7-9, the J call TRBJ1-1; 7 bases are a match to TRBD1. The germline V gene encodes CDR1 SEHNR and CDR2 FQNEAQ (reference sequence). J lost 0 bases, V lost 4 bases, and 14 bases had no gene match. The CDR3 spans 18 residues. CDR3 in DNA: TGTGCCAGCAGCTCCGCTAAGGGACAGATACTGATGAACACTGAAGCTTTCTTT. Protein product: CASSSAKGQILMNTEAFF.

In this sample, this clonotype turned up many times. The rearrangement links TRBV19 to TRBJ2-3, with 10 bases lining up with TRBD2. Germline trimming cut 4 bases from V and 4 bases from J; bases unmatched to any gene: 2. The germline V gene has CDR1 LNHDA and CDR2 SQIVND (reference sequence). This CDR3 has 14 residues. The CDR3 DNA is TGTGCCAGTAGTACAGCGGGAGGGGCAGATACGCAGTATTTT. The encoded protein is CASSTAGGADTQYF.

This clonotype came up a few times. The chain is built from TRBV7-9 and TRBJ1-1, with D possibly being TRBD1 (6 bases). The CDR3 sequence is 13 residues long. Germline V CDR1 and CDR2: SEHNR, FQNEAQ (reference sequence). V was clipped by 5 bases and J by 8 bases, with 15 bases between them. Here the CDR3 reads CASSLQQGSEAFF. Written as DNA, the CDR3 is TGTGCCAGCAGCCTTCAACAGGGTTCCGAAGCTTTCTTT.